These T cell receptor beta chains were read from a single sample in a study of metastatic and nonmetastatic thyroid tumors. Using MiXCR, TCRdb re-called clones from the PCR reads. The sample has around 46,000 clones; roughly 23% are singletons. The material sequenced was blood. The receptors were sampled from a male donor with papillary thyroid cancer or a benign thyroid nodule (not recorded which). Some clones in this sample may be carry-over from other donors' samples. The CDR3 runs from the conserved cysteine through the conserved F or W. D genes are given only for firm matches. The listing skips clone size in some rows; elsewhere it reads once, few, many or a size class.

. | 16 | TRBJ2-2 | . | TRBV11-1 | CASSLLDRPNTGELFF | TGTGCCAGCAGCTTATTGGACAGACCGAACACCGGGGAGCTGTTTTTT
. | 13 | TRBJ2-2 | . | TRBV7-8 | CASSWLARGELFF | TGTGCCAGCAGCTGGCTAGCACGGGGGGAGCTGTTTTTT
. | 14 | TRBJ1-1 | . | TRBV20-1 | CSASPGVGDTEAFF | TGCAGTGCCAGTCCGGGTGTGGGAGACACTGAAGCTTTCTTT
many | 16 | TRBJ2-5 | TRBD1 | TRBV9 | CASSVGTGGAMGTQYF | TGTGCCAGCAGCGTAGGGACAGGGGGCGCGATGGGGACCCAGTACTTC
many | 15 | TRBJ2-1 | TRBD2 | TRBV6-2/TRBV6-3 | CASSRGERDSDEQFF | TGTGCCAGCAGTCGGGGGGAGCGGGACTCCGATGAGCAGTTCTTC
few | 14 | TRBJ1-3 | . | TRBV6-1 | CASSRQFSGNTIYF | TGTGCCAGCAGTCGACAGTTCTCTGGAAACACCATATATTTT
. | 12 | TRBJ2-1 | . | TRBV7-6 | CASSRRGDEQFF | TGTGCCAGCAGCCGACGTGGAGATGAGCAGTTCTTC
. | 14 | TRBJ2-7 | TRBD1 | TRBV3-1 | CASSRTGTGYEQYF | TGTGCCAGCAGCCGAACCGGGACAGGGTACGAGCAGTACTTC
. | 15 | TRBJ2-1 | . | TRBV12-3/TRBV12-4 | CASSPLGGGTYEQFF | TGTGCCAGCAGCCCTCTTGGTGGCGGTACCTATGAGCAGTTCTTC
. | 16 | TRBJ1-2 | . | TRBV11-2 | CASSLEYQGIRAGYTF | TGTGCCAGCAGCTTAGAGTACCAGGGGATTCGGGCTGGCTACACCTTC
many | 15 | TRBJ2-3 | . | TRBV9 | CASSVVGRAADTQYF | TGTGCCAGCAGCGTAGTGGGCAGGGCGGCAGATACGCAGTATTTT
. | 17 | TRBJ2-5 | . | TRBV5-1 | CASSLGGGNPSQETQYF | TGCGCCAGCAGCTTGGGGGGCGGCAATCCTTCCCAAGAGACCCAGTACTTC
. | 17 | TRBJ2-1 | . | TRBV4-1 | CASSPALSGKGGNDQFF | TGCGCCAGCAGCCCCGCCCTTAGCGGGAAAGGGGGCAATGATCAGTTCTTC
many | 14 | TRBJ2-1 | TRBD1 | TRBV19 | CASSDRGSVNEQFF | TGTGCAAGTAGTGACAGGGGCTCAGTCAATGAGCAGTTCTTC
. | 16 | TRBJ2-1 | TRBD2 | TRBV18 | CASSSTGGSTYNEQFF | TGTGCCAGCTCTTCAACGGGGGGAAGTACCTACAATGAGCAGTTCTTC
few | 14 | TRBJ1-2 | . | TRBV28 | CASIAEDTNYGYTF | TGTGCCAGCATAGCGGAGGACACGAACTATGGCTACACCTTC
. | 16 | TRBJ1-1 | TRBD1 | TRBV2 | CASSGQGPAMGTEAFF | TGTGCCAGCAGCGGACAGGGACCTGCAATGGGCACTGAAGCTTTCTTT
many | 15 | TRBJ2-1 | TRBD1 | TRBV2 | CASSEGTGAVDEQFF | TGTGCCAGCAGTGAAGGGACAGGGGCGGTCGATGAGCAGTTCTTC
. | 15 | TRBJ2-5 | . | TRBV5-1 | CANSLEGTYRETQYF | TGCGCCAACAGCTTGGAGGGGACTTACCGAGAGACCCAGTACTTC
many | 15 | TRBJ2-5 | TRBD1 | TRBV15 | CATSSGVGGGETQYF | TGTGCCACCAGCAGTGGGGTAGGGGGCGGAGAGACCCAGTACTTC
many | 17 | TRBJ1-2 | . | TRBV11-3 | CASSPRGGGFLGDGYTF | TGTGCCAGCAGCCCGCGGGGGGGGGGCTTCCTGGGCGATGGCTACACCTTC
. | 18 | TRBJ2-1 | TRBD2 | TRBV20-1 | CSARDLGTSGGTYNEQFF | TGCAGTGCTAGAGATCTTGGGACTAGCGGGGGGACCTACAATGAGCAGTTCTTC
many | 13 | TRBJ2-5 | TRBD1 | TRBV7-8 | CASSSPGGETQYF | TGTGCCAGCAGCTCCCCAGGGGGTGAGACCCAGTACTTC
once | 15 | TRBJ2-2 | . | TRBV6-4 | CASTQDPVSTGELFF | TGTGCCAGCACTCAAGACCCGGTCTCTACCGGGGAGCTGTTTTTT
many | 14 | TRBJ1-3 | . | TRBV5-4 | CASSLQTDWDTIYF | TGTGCCAGCAGCTTACAGACTGATTGGGACACCATATATTTT
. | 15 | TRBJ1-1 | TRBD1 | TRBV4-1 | CASSQAVTGPAEAFF | TGCGCCAGCAGCCAAGCTGTGACAGGGCCAGCTGAAGCTTTCTTT
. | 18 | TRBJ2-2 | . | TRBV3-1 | CASSHWGGRDPNTGELFF | TGTGCCAGCAGCCATTGGGGCGGACGGGACCCGAACACCGGGGAGCTGTTTTTT
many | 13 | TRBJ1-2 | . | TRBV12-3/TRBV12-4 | CASVISGTETLHF | TGTGCCAGCGTTATCTCTGGGACGGAAACACTTCACTTC
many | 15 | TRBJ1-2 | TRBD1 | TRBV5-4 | CASSFGTEFNYGYTF | TGTGCCAGCAGCTTTGGGACAGAGTTTAACTATGGCTACACCTTC
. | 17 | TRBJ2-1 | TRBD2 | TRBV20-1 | CSASVYHLAGYGNEQFF | TGCAGTGCTAGTGTGTACCACCTAGCGGGGTATGGCAATGAGCAGTTCTTC
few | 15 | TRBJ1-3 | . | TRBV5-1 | CASSSGGTSGNTIYF | TGCGCCAGCAGCTCAGGAGGGACATCTGGAAACACCATATATTTC
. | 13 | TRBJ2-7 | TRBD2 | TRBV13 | CASSQGLAYEQYF | TGTGCCAGCAGCCAGGGACTAGCCTACGAGCAGTACTTC
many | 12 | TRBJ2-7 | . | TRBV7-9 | CASSLGGHEQYF | TGTGCCAGCAGCTTAGGGGGACACGAGCAGTACTTC
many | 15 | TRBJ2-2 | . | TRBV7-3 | CASSLNAPNTGELLF | TGTGCCAGCAGCTTAAACGCCCCAAACACCGGGGAGCTGCTTTTT
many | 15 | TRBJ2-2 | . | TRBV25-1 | CASMQDRTLSGELFF | TGTGCCAGCATGCAAGACAGGACCCTGTCCGGGGAGCTGTTTTTT
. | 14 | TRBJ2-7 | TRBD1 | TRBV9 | CASSLGQGADRKYF | TGTGCCAGCTCCTTGGGACAGGGTGCGGACCGGAAGTACTTC
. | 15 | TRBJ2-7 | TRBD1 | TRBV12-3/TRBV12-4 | CAIIISGTGKYEQYF | TGTGCCATCATTATATCCGGGACAGGGAAATACGAGCAGTACTTC
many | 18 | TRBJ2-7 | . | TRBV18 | CASSPRATAPGPLYEQYF | TGTGCCAGCTCACCCCGAGCAACGGCTCCGGGCCCTCTCTACGAGCAGTACTTC
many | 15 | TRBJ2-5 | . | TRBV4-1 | CASSGSPGPRETQYF | TGCGCCAGCAGCGGTTCTCCGGGACCGAGAGAGACCCAGTACTTC
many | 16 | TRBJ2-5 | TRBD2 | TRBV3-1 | CASSRRFAGGPKTQYF | TGTGCCAGCAGCCGACGATTTGCGGGGGGGCCGAAGACCCAGTACTTC
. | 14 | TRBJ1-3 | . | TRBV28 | CASSQTFRRNTIYF | TGTGCCAGCAGTCAGACCTTCCGGAGAAACACCATATATTTT
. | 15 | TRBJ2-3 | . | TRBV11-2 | CASSAYRSHTDTQYF | TGTGCCAGCAGCGCGTACAGGTCACACACAGATACGCAGTATTTT
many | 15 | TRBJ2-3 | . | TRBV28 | CASLDSADLSRAQYF | TGTGCCAGCCTTGATTCGGCCGACCTCTCTCGCGCGCAGTATTTT
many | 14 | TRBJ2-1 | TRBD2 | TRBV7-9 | CASTTSGGEDEQFF | TGTGCCAGCACGACTAGCGGAGGGGAGGATGAGCAGTTCTTC
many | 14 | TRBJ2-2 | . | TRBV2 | CASVGNAAAGELFF | TGTGCCAGCGTGGGAAATGCCGCCGCCGGGGAGCTGTTTTTT
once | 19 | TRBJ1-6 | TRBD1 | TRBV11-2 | CASSLVGTGTRSYNSPLHF | TGTGCCAGCAGCTTAGTTGGGACAGGGACTAGATCCTATAATTCACCCCTCCACTTT
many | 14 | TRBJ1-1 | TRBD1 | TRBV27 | CASNYLTGQTEAFF | TGTGCCAGCAATTACTTAACGGGACAGACTGAAGCTTTCTTT
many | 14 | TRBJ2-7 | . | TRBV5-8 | CASNERRPIYEQYF | TGTGCCAGCAACGAGCGGAGGCCAATCTACGAGCAGTACTTC
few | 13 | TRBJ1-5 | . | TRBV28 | CASSFGGNQPQHF | TGTGCCAGCAGTTTTGGTGGCAATCAGCCCCAGCATTTT
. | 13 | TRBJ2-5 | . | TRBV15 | CATSSGTGKTQYF | TGTGCCACCAGCAGCGGAACAGGGAAGACCCAGTACTTC
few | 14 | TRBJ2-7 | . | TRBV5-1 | CASSLALGTYEQYF | TGCGCCAGCAGCTTGGCCCTGGGAACCTACGAGCAGTACTTC
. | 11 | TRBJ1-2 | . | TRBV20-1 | CSSSMYYGYTF | TGCAGTTCTAGTATGTACTATGGCTACACCTTC
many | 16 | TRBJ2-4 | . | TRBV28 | CASSLLGTAAENIQYF | TGTGCCAGCAGTTTGTTGGGTACGGCGGCAGAAAACATTCAGTACTTC
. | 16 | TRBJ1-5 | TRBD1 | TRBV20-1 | CSASRGGQGSGQPQHF | TGCAGTGCTAGCCGAGGGGGACAGGGTTCGGGCCAGCCCCAGCATTTT